This T cell receptor (beta chain) was observed in a study of T cell changes during pregnancy in multiple sclerosis. Data came from immunoSEQ multiplex PCR; TCRdb stores just in-frame clones and leaves some out. The table records some 64,000 clones, over 85% of them present only once. V lost 8 bases to trimming and J lost 6 bases; unmatched junction nucleotides: 9. Germline lookup yields CDR1 MDHEN and CDR2 SYDVKM. This CDR3 comprises 15 residues. In this sample, this clone turned up once. This specimen consisted of peripheral blood, obtained in the first trimester of pregnancy. The chain employs TRBV28 and TRBJ1-4; 10 bases are shared with TRBD1. This clonotype was obtained from a female donor in good health, enrolled as a control in a pregnancy study. The CDR3 DNA reads TGTGCCAGCGGGAATACCGGGACAGGGGATGAAAAACTGTTTTTT. It yields the protein CASGNTGTGDEKLFF.